This TCR beta chain was recorded in a study of blood T cell repertoires in COVID-19. Original data processing: Scientists estimated how many nucleated cells there were by amplifying reference gene primers. Clones were read by immunoSEQ multiplex PCR, and TCRdb kept only the in-frame ones, dropping some. V, J and clone size are taken as reported in that table, and D and trimming were inferred from the DNA itself. The data contain some 180,000 clones, roughly 80% of them seen just once; the ten biggest clones take up about 7.2%. V shed 3 bases and J shed 3 bases, with 12 bases lying between them. The CDR3 is made up of 15 amino acids. Germline CDR1 reads SGHRS; CDR2 reads YFSETQ.

The V gene is TRBV5-1, the J gene TRBJ1-4, with D perhaps matching TRBD1 (5 bases). The receptor's source is a man aged 55 to 69 with acute or convalescent COVID-19. Sequenced material: peripheral blood. In nucleotides, the CDR3 is TGCGCCAGCAGCTCGCAGGGTCAGCCTAATGAAAAACTGTTTTTT. Its translation is CASSSQGQPNEKLFF.